The clone carrying this T cell receptor beta chain was seen many times. Trimming took 6 bases from V and 6 from J; bases not matched to a gene: 13. Germline loops: CDR1 SGHVS, CDR2 FQNEAQ. The CDR3 loop spans 18 amino acids. This sample is drawn from a study of read filtering for tumor transcriptome and immune sequencing. Molecular barcoded adaptors covering alpha/delta and beta/gamma chains were used on roughly 370 ng RNA. A single record per CDR3 protein comes from TCRdb applying MiXCR to the reads. The data contain about 57,000 distinct CDR3 sequences, 20% to 25% of them singletons. V is TRBV7-8 and J is TRBJ2-1; 14 bases map to TRBD2. The clonotype originates from a donor aged 40 or over with multiple myeloma. Sequencing input: a population of CD138-negative cells sorted from bone marrow. CDR3 DNA: TGTGCCAGCAGTCCCGGACTAGCGGGGGGATCTCCTACCAATGAGCAGTTCTTC. Translated: CASSPGLAGGSPTNEQFF.